One sample yielded the 6 T cell receptor beta chains listed below, sequenced in a study of blood T cell repertoires in COVID-19. The assay was immunoSEQ multiplex PCR, and TCRdb's table has in-frame clones only and misses some. The sample shows 90,000 to 140,000 clones, around four fifths of them seen only once. Sequenced material: peripheral blood. All receptors derive from a woman in her 70s with acute or convalescent COVID-19.

The chain carries TRBV11-2 and TRBJ2-1; 9 nucleotides match TRBD1. After removal of 3 bases from V and 4 bases from J, the junction contained 1 base not matched to a gene. From germline, CDR1 is SGHAT and CDR2 FQNNGV. This CDR3 is 14 amino acids long. The CDR3 reads CASSLDRGYNEQFF. DNA of the CDR3: TGTGCCAGCAGCTTGGACAGGGGTTACAATGAGCAGTTCTTC.

This clone was seen more than once but under ten times. This chain connects TRBV6-2 or TRBV6-3 to TRBJ1-5, with 9 nucleotides matching TRBD1. The CDR3 loop spans 18 amino acids. Germline CDR1 reads MNHEY; CDR2 reads SVGEGT. Unmatched junction bases numbered 10, after V lost 3 bases and J lost 1 base. CDR3 sequence: CASSYRGFGTGSNQPQHF. CDR3 in DNA: TGTGCCAGCAGTTATCGGGGTTTTGGGACAGGGAGCAATCAGCCCCAGCATTTT.

The rearrangement uses TRBV5-8 and TRBJ2-5; tentative D call: TRBD2 (6 bases). V lost 7 bases and J 9 bases, leaving 25 bases between the germline ends. The CDR3 sequence is 15 residues long. Germline V lookup: CDR1 SGHTS, CDR2 YDEGEE. Here the CDR3 reads CASPPGGEWPVAQYF. In nucleotides, the CDR3 is TGTGCCAGCCCCCCCGGCGGGGAATGGCCGGTGGCCCAGTACTTC.

This chain uses TRBV29-1 with TRBJ1-1, with TRBD1 matching 11 bases. The CDR3 covers 14 residues. V gave up 1 base and J gave up 11 bases; unmatched junction bases: 9. Germline CDR1 SQVTM, CDR2 ANQGSEA. As DNA, the CDR3 is TGCAGCGTTGAAGCACCGGACAGGGGGCTTCGTGCTTTCTTT. Translated, it gives CSVEAPDRGLRAFF. Drawing the rest from reference TRBV29-1 and TRBJ1-1, the complete variable domain is SAVISQKPSRDICQRGTSLTIQCQVDSQVTMMFWYRQQPGQSLTLIATANQGSEATYESGFVIDKFPISRPNLTFSTLTVSNMSPEDSSIYLCSVEAPDRGLRAFFGQGTRLTVV.

The chain combines TRBV3-1 (or the pseudogene TRBV3-2) with TRBJ2-5; 9 nucleotides align to TRBD1. The V and J ends lost 4 bases and 4 bases, in that order; junction bases with no gene match: 4. CDR1 and CDR2 from the germline V gene are LGHDT and YNNKEL (reference sequence). This CDR3 spans 14 amino acids. DNA of the CDR3: TGTGCCAGCAGCCGGAGACAGGGGGGAGAGACCCAGTACTTC. Its protein is CASSRRQGGETQYF.

This chain connects TRBV5-8 to TRBJ1-4; no reliable D call. Deletions cut 8 bases from V and 8 bases from J, with 13 bases between. Germline V gene lookup returns CDR1 SGHTS and CDR2 YDEGEE. The CDR3 has 12 residues. The chain's CDR3 is CASAWTREKLFF. The CDR3 DNA reads as TGTGCCAGTGCGTGGACTCGGGAAAAACTGTTTTTT.